The 30 T cell receptor beta chains reported below all come from one sample, sequenced in a study of T cells after yellow fever vaccination. Each CDR3 protein is one row after TCRdb ran MiXCR on the 5' RACE reads. Of under 200,000 distinct CDR3 sequences listed, approximately 10% are singletons. The sequencing used CD8+ T cells sorted from PBMCs, collected 15 days after the yellow fever booster vaccination. The receptors were gathered from a man between 18 and 29 years old who received the YFV17D yellow fever vaccine.

This rearrangement joins TRBV6-6 to TRBJ1-2, with no clear D. Between the trimmed V and J ends, which lost 2 bases and 1 base, there was a span of 17 bases. This CDR3 spans 17 amino acids. In germline, CDR1 is MNHNY, CDR2 SVGAGI (reference sequence). The CDR3 bases are TGTGCCAGCAGTTACCTTCTGGTCTCCCCCGATAACTATGGCTACACCTTC. It specifies CASSYLLVSPDNYGYTF.

This clonotype was recorded a few times. This chain links TRBV3-1 with TRBJ1-2, with D perhaps TRBD1 (6 bases). V gave up 0 bases and J gave up 4 bases, with 15 bases separating them. The CDR3 covers 16 residues. Germline V gene lookup returns CDR1 LGHDT and CDR2 YNNKEL (reference sequence). CDR3 DNA: TGTGCCAGCAGCCAAGAATCGGCAGGGGACGGCTATGGCTACACCTTC. Translation: CASSQESAGDGYGYTF.

The table lists this clonotype with a few counts. The chain has TRBV9 and TRBJ1-1, with D possibly matching TRBD1 (6 bases). The CDR3 spans 14 residues. Per germline, CDR1 SGDLS and CDR2 YYNGEE. Trimming stripped 4 bases from V and 1 base from J, with 11 bases between. DNA for the CDR3: TGTGCCAGCAGCCTGGGACATCCGAACACTGAAGCTTTCTTT. Its translation is CASSLGHPNTEAFF.

This sequence joins TRBV5-1 and TRBJ1-2, with unresolved D. The CDR3 sequence is 14 residues long. V lost 5 bases and J 3 bases, leaving 14 bases between the germline ends. The germline V gene has CDR1 SGHRS and CDR2 YFSETQ. The CDR3 is CASSSGFGDYGYTF. The DNA for the CDR3 is TGCGCCAGCAGTTCCGGGTTTGGGGACTATGGCTACACCTTC. Looking up the rest from reference TRBV5-1 and TRBJ1-2 gives the full variable domain: KAGVTQTPRYLIKTRGQQVTLSCSPISGHRSVSWYQQTPGQGLQFLFEYFSETQRNKGNFPGRFSGRQFSNSRSEMNVSTLELGDSALYLCASSSGFGDYGYTFGSGTRLTVV.

This sequence joins TRBV20-1 and TRBJ2-5, with 7 bases aligning to TRBD1. The CDR3 sequence is 13 residues long. CDR1 DFQATT and CDR2 SNEGSKA come from the germline V gene (reference sequence). V was pared by 5 bases and J by 2 bases, with 5 bases of the junction left unmatched. CDR3 amino acids: CSARRQGQETQYF. CDR3 nucleotides: TGCAGTGCTCGTAGACAGGGACAAGAGACCCAGTACTTC.

This chain links TRBV19 with TRBJ2-7; no reliable D call. This CDR3 region has 13 residues. CDR1 and CDR2 (germline): LNHDA, SQIVND (reference sequence). Between the trimmed V and J ends, which lost 5 bases and 4 bases, there was a span of 12 bases. The CDR3 region is CASSHSDGYEQYF. Written as DNA, the CDR3 is TGTGCCAGTAGTCACAGCGACGGGTACGAGCAGTACTTC.

This clonotype appeared a few times. The J gene is TRBJ1-5, the V gene TRBV4-1; D gene uncertain. Germline CDR1 and CDR2: MGHRA and YSYEKL. Trimming took 0 bases from V and 1 from J, leaving 13 bases between them. CDR3 length: 17 amino acids. Here the CDR3 reads CASSQDLSRISNQPQHF. Here the CDR3 DNA reads TGCGCCAGCAGCCAAGATTTATCCAGGATAAGCAATCAGCCCCAGCATTTT.

The rearrangement links TRBV4-2 to TRBJ2-5; 11 nucleotides agree with TRBD2. CDR1 is LGHNA, CDR2 YNFKEQ, per germline. V trimming: 5 bases; J trimming: 2 bases; junction bases outside the gene matches: 4. CDR3 length: 15 amino acids. CDR3 coding DNA: TGTGCCAGCAGCAATAGCGGGGGGGAACAAGAGACCCAGTACTTC. Translation: CASSNSGGEQETQYF.

The gene calls are TRBV27 and TRBJ1-3; D not resolved. Germline V lookup: CDR1 MNHEY, CDR2 SMNVEV (reference sequence). V dropped 1 base and J dropped 0 bases, with 13 bases sitting between them. This CDR3 is 17 amino acids long. CDR3: CASSLLGGRLSGNTIYF. Here the CDR3 DNA reads TGTGCCAGCAGTTTATTGGGAGGCCGTCTCTCTGGAAACACCATATATTTT.

This clonotype was picked up many times. The chain recombines TRBV12-5 with TRBJ2-2, with TRBD1 matching over 9 bases. The V gene's germline CDR1 is LGHNT and CDR2 FRNRAP. V shed 3 bases, J shed 7 bases, and the junction held 12 bases outside the gene matches. The CDR3 covers 17 residues. This CDR3 reads CASGFILQDRGLGELFF. The CDR3 bases are TGTGCTAGTGGTTTCATCCTCCAGGACAGGGGCCTCGGGGAGCTGTTTTTT.

The chain combines TRBV2 with TRBJ2-1; D possibly corresponds to TRBD2 (6 bases). Looked up from germline, CDR1 is SNHLY and CDR2 is FYNNEI. The CDR3 is made up of 16 amino acids. Trimming took off 2 bases at V and 0 bases at J, with 11 bases between the two ends. For the CDR3, the DNA is TGTGCCAGCAGTGAATTGGGGGGTAGCTCCTACAATGAGCAGTTCTTC. Its protein product is CASSELGGSSYNEQFF.

This clonotype was recorded a few times. The rearrangement links TRBV14 to TRBJ1-4; D ambiguous. The CDR3 totals 14 residues. Germline V lookup: CDR1 SGHDN, CDR2 FVKESK. Trimming removed 1 base from V and 8 bases from J, with 11 bases in between. CDR3: CASSQGASQEKLFF. The CDR3 region has the DNA TGTGCCAGCAGCCAAGGGGCCAGTCAAGAAAAACTGTTTTTT.

This clonotype was counted a few times. This chain joins TRBV20-1 and TRBJ2-7, with 8 bases identical to TRBD1. Germline lookup yields CDR1 DFQATT and CDR2 SNEGSKA (reference sequence). The CDR3 consists of 13 residues. With 5 bases clipped from V and 4 bases from J, the junction kept 7 bases outside the gene matches. DNA of the CDR3: TGCAGTGCTGTCGACACAGGGGGTTACGAGCAGTACTTC. Its translation: CSAVDTGGYEQYF.

V usage is TRBV7-2 and J usage is TRBJ2-5, with 7 nucleotides matching TRBD2. This CDR3 is 15 amino acids long. The germline V gene has CDR1 SGHTA and CDR2 FQGNSA. Germline trimming cut 1 base from V and 7 bases from J; bases unmatched to any gene: 9. The CDR3, as DNA: TGTGCCAGCAGCTTAGGCTCGCGGGGGATCGGGACCCAGTACTTC. It translates to CASSLGSRGIGTQYF.

This clonotype came up a few times. V usage is TRBV18 and J usage is TRBJ1-1; maybe TRBD1 (6 bases). Germline CDR1 and CDR2: KGHSH and LQKENI. The CDR3 totals 12 residues. Trimming left V 6 bases short and J 8 bases short, with 13 bases between. The CDR3 loop is CASSMTGFEAFF. Here the CDR3 DNA reads TGTGCCAGCTCTATGACAGGATTCGAAGCTTTCTTT.

V and J are TRBV4-3 and TRBJ1-1; D is ambiguous. V lost 0 bases and J 0 bases, leaving 17 bases between the germline ends. The CDR3 is made up of 18 amino acids. Germline V gives CDR1 LGHNA, CDR2 YSLEER. The CDR3 loop reads CASSQDVGSGMVNTEAFF. For the CDR3, the DNA is TGCGCCAGCAGCCAAGATGTGGGGTCCGGCATGGTGAACACTGAAGCTTTCTTT.

This clonotype was observed a handful of times. This chain connects TRBV5-5 to TRBJ1-5, with D possibly being TRBD1 (5 bases). The germline CDR1 and CDR2 sequences are SGHKS and YYEKEE (reference sequence). V lost 2 bases, J lost 2 bases, and 14 bases lay in between. CDR3 size: 16 residues. The CDR3 nucleotides are TGTGCCAGCAGCTTAGGGGAAGGCTATCGCAATCAGCCCCAGCATTTT. It yields the protein CASSLGEGYRNQPQHF.

At least ten counts were recorded for this clonotype. This chain joins TRBV9 and TRBJ2-2; D possibly corresponds to TRBD1 (6 bases). The CDR3 sequence is 14 residues long. Trimming pared 4 bases from V and 5 bases from J, leaving 12 bases between. Germline CDR1 is SGDLS and CDR2 is YYNGEE. The CDR3 DNA sequence: TGTGCCAGCAGCCCTATACAGGGTACCGGGGAGCTGTTTTTT. Translation gives CASSPIQGTGELFF.

The chain recombines TRBV7-9 with TRBJ2-5; the D is unclear. In germline, CDR1 is SEHNR, CDR2 FQNEAQ (reference sequence). The V and J ends lost 2 bases and 0 bases respectively, with 7 bases between them. The CDR3 spans 14 residues. The CDR3 loop reads CASSLNPYQETQYF. CDR3 DNA: TGTGCCAGCAGCTTAAACCCGTACCAAGAGACCCAGTACTTC.

This clonotype was detected only a few times. The chain employs TRBV12-3 or TRBV12-4 and TRBJ2-3; TRBD2 agrees at 11 bases. This CDR3 contains 17 residues. The junction had 15 bases not matched to a gene; V was cut back by 7 bases and J by 6 bases. The CDR3, as DNA: TGTGCCAGCAAAATGACTAGCGGGGCCCTTGAGGGGGATACGCAGTATTTT. Its protein is CASKMTSGALEGDTQYF.

This clonotype was seen repeatedly, ten times or more. This chain uses TRBV6-1 with TRBJ2-7, with TRBD1 as a possible D gene (6 bases). The CDR3 extends over 14 amino acids. The V end lost 0 bases, the J end lost 5 bases, and 11 bases lay between the germline ends. CDR1 is MNHNS and CDR2 is SASEGT in the germline V gene. CDR3 loop: CASSEALWGHEQYV. CDR3 bases: TGTGCCAGCAGTGAAGCGCTTTGGGGGCACGAGCAGTACGTC.

This clonotype was detected only a few times. This chain links TRBV12-3 or TRBV12-4 with TRBJ1-1, with D possibly TRBD1 on 6 matching bases. Trimming took 6 bases from V and 3 from J, leaving 14 bases between them. The CDR3 runs to 14 residues. Here the CDR3 DNA reads TGTGCCAGCAGCGACCTAGGGGGGGACACTGAAGCTTTCTTT. Translated: CASSDLGGDTEAFF.

This clonotype has ten or more counts. J is TRBJ2-3 and V is TRBV5-1; D is unclear. The CDR3 consists of 16 residues. The V end was cut by 4 bases, the J end by 6 bases, with 21 bases between. Per germline, CDR1 SGHRS and CDR2 YFSETQ. CDR3 sequence reads: CASSPRPPGPVDTQYF. The CDR3 DNA follows: TGCGCCAGCAGCCCGCGGCCCCCGGGCCCCGTGGATACGCAGTATTTT.

This clonotype has more than one count but fewer than ten. The gene calls are TRBV7-3 and TRBJ2-1, with TRBD1 identical over 8 bases. The CDR3 length is 15 residues. Germline assignment: CDR1 SGHTA and CDR2 FQGTGA. The V gene end was trimmed by 2 bases and the J gene end by 4 bases; junction bases not matched to a gene: 4. CDR3 in amino acids: CASSLLGTGYNEQFF. In DNA form, the CDR3 reads TGTGCCAGCAGCTTATTGGGGACAGGTTACAATGAGCAGTTCTTC. Looking up the rest from reference TRBV7-3 and TRBJ2-1 gives the full variable domain: GAGVSQTPSNKVTEKGKYVELRCDPISGHTALYWYRQSLGQGPEFLIYFQGTGAADDSGLPNDRFFAVRPEGSVSTLKIQRTERGDSAVYLCASSLLGTGYNEQFFGPGTRLTVL.

This clonotype showed up just a few times. The V and J genes are TRBV7-8 and TRBJ2-3; D perhaps matches TRBD1 (6 bases). Trimming removed 6 bases at V and 2 bases at J, with 18 bases between. The V gene's germline CDR1 is SGHVS and CDR2 FQNEAQ. This CDR3 contains 16 residues. CDR3 DNA: TGTGCCAGCAGGAAAACAGGGCTTGGAGCCACAGATACGCAGTATTTT. This translates into CASRKTGLGATDTQYF.

This clonotype has just a few counts. The chain uses TRBV29-1 and TRBJ1-1, with a weak D call TRBD1 (5 bases). The CDR3 is 13 amino acids. Trimming stripped 0 bases from V and 3 bases from J, with 8 bases between. Germline values: CDR1 SQVTM, CDR2 ANQGSEA. CDR3 sequence reads: CSVEDRDHTEAFF. CDR3 DNA: TGCAGCGTTGAAGACAGGGACCACACTGAAGCTTTCTTT. Based on the CDR3 plus reference TRBV29-1 and TRBJ1-1, the full variable domain is SAVISQKPSRDICQRGTSLTIQCQVDSQVTMMFWYRQQPGQSLTLIATANQGSEATYESGFVIDKFPISRPNLTFSTLTVSNMSPEDSSIYLCSVEDRDHTEAFFGQGTRLTVV.

CDR3: CASIPGQPRGYTF. The CDR3 DNA is TGTGCCAGCATCCCGGGACAGCCAAGGGGCTACACCTTC. J is TRBJ1-2 and V is TRBV12-3 or TRBV12-4, with 7 bases identical to TRBD1. The CDR3 is 13 residues long. V trimming: 7 bases; J trimming: 8 bases; junction bases outside the gene matches: 10.

This clonotype was seen repeatedly, ten times or more. The chain joins TRBV7-9 to TRBJ2-1; TRBD2 matches at 9 bases. The V segment lost 5 bases and the J segment 4 bases; nucleotides outside the gene matches: 3. This CDR3 is built from 14 residues. Germline-derived CDR1 and CDR2 are SEHNR and FQNEAQ (reference sequence). The chain's CDR3 is CASSGTSTYNEQFF. In nucleotides, the CDR3 is TGTGCCAGCAGCGGGACTAGCACTTACAATGAGCAGTTCTTC.

The gene calls are TRBV7-9 and TRBJ2-7; D unclear. The CDR3 runs to 13 residues. Trimming cost V 4 bases and J 1 base, with 8 bases left between them. In germline, CDR1 is SEHNR, CDR2 FQNEAQ (reference sequence). The CDR3 protein is CASSSVTSYEQYF. The CDR3 nucleotides are TGTGCCAGCAGCTCCGTAACTTCCTACGAGCAGTACTTC.

V is TRBV27 and J is TRBJ2-7; D gene unclear. The germline CDR1 and CDR2 sequences are MNHEY and SMNVEV (reference sequence). The CDR3 covers 14 residues. V lost 5 bases and J lost 4, with 15 bases in between. CDR3 sequence (DNA): TGTGCCAGCAGTCCTACGTGGCCCGGGTACGAGCAGTACGTC. Translating it yields CASSPTWPGYEQYV.